This T cell receptor (beta chain) came from a study of blood T cell repertoires in COVID-19. The repertoire was sequenced with immunoSEQ multiplex PCR; TCRdb's copy has only in-frame clones and lacks some. The repertoire holds more than 55,000 clones, with about 91% as singletons. The CDR3 is made up of 15 amino acids. The trim removed 2 bases at V and 10 bases at J, leaving 7 bases unmatched. Germline values: CDR1 MNHEY, CDR2 SVGAGI. The material sequenced was peripheral blood. The clonotype comes from a man between 60 and 70 years old with acute or convalescent COVID-19. The chain has TRBV6-5 and TRBJ1-6, with 8 positions matching TRBD1. Here the CDR3 reads CASSYNRGSSSPLHF. The CDR3 DNA reads as TGTGCCAGCAGTTACAACAGGGGGTCGTCCTCACCCCTCCACTTT.